These 6 T cell receptor beta chains came from one sample sequenced in a study of OX40 agonist ivuxolimab in advanced cancers. Libraries came from the immunoSEQ multiplex PCR assay. Here the immuneACCESS table is served through TCRdb, limited to in-frame sequences with V and J called. Missing clones are a known gap in these copies; in checked studies unresolved V genes cover under half, and the rest lacks a known reason. The sample records 82,000 or so clones, more than 80% of which are singletons. The ten largest make up 2% to 3% of the sample. Source: CD4+ or CD8+ T cells sorted from blood, taken in a trial of the OX40 agonist ivuxolimab. The receptors were sampled from an adult with an advanced solid tumor such as melanoma, head and neck, liver or kidney cancer.

The V gene is TRBV7-2, the J gene TRBJ2-5; possibly TRBD1 for D (6 bases). Trimming pared 5 bases from V and 0 bases from J, leaving 7 bases between. From germline, CDR1 is SGHTA and CDR2 FQGNSA. The CDR3 covers 13 residues. The CDR3 loop reads CASSRGYQETQYF. The CDR3 DNA sequence: TGTGCCAGCAGCAGGGGGTACCAAGAGACCCAGTACTTC.

This rearrangement joins TRBV5-4 to TRBJ2-7; TRBD1 or TRBD2 may be the D gene (5 bases each). The CDR3 is 15 amino acids. Germline V gene sequence: CDR1 SGHNT, CDR2 YYREEE (reference sequence). V lost 4 bases and J lost 8, with 22 bases in between. CDR3 loop: CASSDERDGGLKQYF. CDR3 sequence (DNA): TGTGCCAGCAGCGACGAACGGGACGGAGGCCTCAAGCAGTACTTC.

This rearrangement joins TRBV29-1 to TRBJ1-4; D is unresolved. The germline CDR1 and CDR2 sequences are SQVTM and ANQGSEA. There are 15 residues in the CDR3. V was clipped by 0 bases and J by 5 bases, with 13 bases between them. The CDR3 here is CSVEDLGTSNEKLFF. The CDR3 DNA sequence: TGCAGCGTTGAAGATTTGGGCACTTCCAATGAAAAACTGTTTTTT.

The rearrangement joins TRBV7-9 to TRBJ1-5; no definite D call. Trimming stripped 2 bases from V and 6 bases from J, with 5 bases between. The germline CDR1 and CDR2 sequences are SEHNR and FQNEAQ (reference sequence). The CDR3 is made up of 12 amino acids. CDR3 sequence reads: CASSLFAQPQHF. DNA of the CDR3: TGTGCCAGCAGCTTATTTGCTCAGCCCCAGCATTTT.

The rearrangement uses TRBV28 and TRBJ1-4; 8 bases are shared with TRBD1. The V gene end was trimmed by 7 bases and the J gene end by 7 bases; junction bases not matched to a gene: 8. The CDR3 runs 14 residues. CDR1 and CDR2 from the germline V gene are MDHEN and SYDVKM. CDR3 nucleotide sequence: TGTGCCAGCAATTCCCAGGGGGCGGCTGAAAAACTGTTTTTT. Protein: CASNSQGAAEKLFF.

The J gene is TRBJ1-3, the V gene TRBV7-9, with D perhaps TRBD1 (5 bases). V gave up 5 bases and J gave up 0 bases, with 8 bases separating them. Germline V lookup: CDR1 SEHNR, CDR2 FQNEAQ (reference sequence). The CDR3 is made up of 14 amino acids. The DNA of the CDR3 is TGTGCCAGCAGCCCGACAGCCTCTGGAAACACCATATATTTT. Translated, it gives CASSPTASGNTIYF.